This T cell receptor (beta chain) was documented in a study of T-cell memory formation after mild COVID-19. Study background: Largely, the TCR clusters proved donor specific.

In regard to this clonotype: Its antigen remains unknown. Relative to the germline gene, one junction end is altered; a read error may explain this.

This CDR3 spans 17 amino acids. Looked up from germline, CDR1 is SNHLY and CDR2 is FYNNEI. Whole-study findings and limits: Clones contracting over day 15 to 85 were CD4/CD8 balanced, with later expanders leaning CD4+. Clones that contracted clustered mainly in CM and EM if CD4+ and in EMRA if CD8+.

A 5'RACE reaction primed in the constant segment made cDNA libraries of TCR alpha and TCR beta, and these carried sample barcodes and UMIs. Using its own MiXCR run on the 5' RACE reads, TCRdb lists one record per CDR3 protein. The profile covers hundreds of thousands of distinct CDR3 sequences, with around 15% appearing a single time and approximately 23% taken by the ten largest. The material sequenced was PBMCs or a T cell subset sorted from them (not recorded which). The clonotype originates from a man aged 18 to 30 who had mild COVID-19 (a few samples of this study predate the infection). Cell type and time point are not known. This rearrangement joins TRBV2 to TRBJ2-5; 13 nucleotides line up with TRBD2. CDR3 amino acids: CASSKATSGGEQETQYF. The CDR3 nucleotides are TGTGCCAGCAGTAAAGCTACTAGCGGGGGGGAACAAGAGACCCAGTACTTC.